This TCR beta chain derives from a study of T cell repertoires in cytomegalovirus infection. The study, taken as a whole, reports: Individuals carrying CMV plus the relevant HLA were identified by cumulative frequency of public TCR beta families. In two of eight donors, the top clonotype was HLA-C-restricted CMV-specific.

Each CDR3 protein is one row after TCRdb ran MiXCR on the reads. The sample includes around 740,000 distinct CDR3 sequences, 35% to 40% of them seen just once. Regarding this clonotype: As yet, its antigen is unknown. A much larger clone lies a single base off, so this may be a read error.

Trimming cost V 1 base and J 3 bases, with 12 bases left between them. Germline V lookup: CDR1 SEHNR, CDR2 FQNEAQ (reference sequence). This CDR3 is 15 amino acids long. Material for sequencing was PBMCs. The receptor was isolated from a human donor in good health (CMV status not recorded). Some clones in this sample may be carry-over from other donors' samples. The V and J genes are TRBV7-9 and TRBJ2-5, with a tentative D call TRBD1 (6 bases). CDR3 loop: CASSLDRYREETQYF. CDR3 in DNA: TGTGCCAGCAGCTTAGACCGGTACAGGGAAGAGACCCAGTACTTC.